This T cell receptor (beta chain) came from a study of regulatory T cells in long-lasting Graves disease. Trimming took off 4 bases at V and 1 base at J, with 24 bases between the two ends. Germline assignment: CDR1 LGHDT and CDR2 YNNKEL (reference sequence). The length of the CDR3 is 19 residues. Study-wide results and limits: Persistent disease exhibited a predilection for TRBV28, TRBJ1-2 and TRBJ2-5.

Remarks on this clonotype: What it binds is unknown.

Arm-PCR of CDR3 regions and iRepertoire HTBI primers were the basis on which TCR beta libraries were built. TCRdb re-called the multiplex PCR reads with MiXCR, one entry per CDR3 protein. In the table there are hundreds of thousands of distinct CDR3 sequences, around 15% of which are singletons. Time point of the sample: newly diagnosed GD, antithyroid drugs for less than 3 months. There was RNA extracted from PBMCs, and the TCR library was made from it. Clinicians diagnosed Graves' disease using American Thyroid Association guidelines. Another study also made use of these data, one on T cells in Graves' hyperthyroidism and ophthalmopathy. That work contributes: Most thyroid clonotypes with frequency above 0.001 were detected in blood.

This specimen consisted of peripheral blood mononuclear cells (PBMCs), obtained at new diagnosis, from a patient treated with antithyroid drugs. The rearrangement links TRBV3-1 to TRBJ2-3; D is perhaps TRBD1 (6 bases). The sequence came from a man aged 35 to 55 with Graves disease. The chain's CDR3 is CASSLTEGVTWVGTDTQYF. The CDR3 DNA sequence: TGTGCCAGCAGCCTGACAGAGGGGGTCACCTGGGTTGGCACAGATACGCAGTATTTT.